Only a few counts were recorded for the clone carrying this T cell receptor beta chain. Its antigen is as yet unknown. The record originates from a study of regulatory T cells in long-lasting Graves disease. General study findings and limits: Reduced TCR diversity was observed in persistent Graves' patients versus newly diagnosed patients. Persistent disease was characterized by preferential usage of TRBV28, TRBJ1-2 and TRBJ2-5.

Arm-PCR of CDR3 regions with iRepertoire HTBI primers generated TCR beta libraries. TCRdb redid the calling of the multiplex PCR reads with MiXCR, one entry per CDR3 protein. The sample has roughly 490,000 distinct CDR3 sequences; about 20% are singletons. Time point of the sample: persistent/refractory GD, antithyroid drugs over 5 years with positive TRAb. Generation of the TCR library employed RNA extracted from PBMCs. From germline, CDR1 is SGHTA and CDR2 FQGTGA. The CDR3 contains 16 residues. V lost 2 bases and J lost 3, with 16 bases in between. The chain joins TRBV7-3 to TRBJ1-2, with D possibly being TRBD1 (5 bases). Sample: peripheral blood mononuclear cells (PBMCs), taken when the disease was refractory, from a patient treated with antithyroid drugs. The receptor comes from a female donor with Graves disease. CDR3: CASSLGTQDSHYGYTF. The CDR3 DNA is TGTGCCAGCAGCTTAGGGACCCAGGATTCCCACTATGGCTACACCTTC. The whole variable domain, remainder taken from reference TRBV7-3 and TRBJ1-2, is GAGVSQTPSNKVTEKGKYVELRCDPISGHTALYWYRQSLGQGPEFLIYFQGTGAADDSGLPNDRFFAVRPEGSVSTLKIQRTERGDSAVYLCASSLGTQDSHYGYTFGSGTRLTVV.